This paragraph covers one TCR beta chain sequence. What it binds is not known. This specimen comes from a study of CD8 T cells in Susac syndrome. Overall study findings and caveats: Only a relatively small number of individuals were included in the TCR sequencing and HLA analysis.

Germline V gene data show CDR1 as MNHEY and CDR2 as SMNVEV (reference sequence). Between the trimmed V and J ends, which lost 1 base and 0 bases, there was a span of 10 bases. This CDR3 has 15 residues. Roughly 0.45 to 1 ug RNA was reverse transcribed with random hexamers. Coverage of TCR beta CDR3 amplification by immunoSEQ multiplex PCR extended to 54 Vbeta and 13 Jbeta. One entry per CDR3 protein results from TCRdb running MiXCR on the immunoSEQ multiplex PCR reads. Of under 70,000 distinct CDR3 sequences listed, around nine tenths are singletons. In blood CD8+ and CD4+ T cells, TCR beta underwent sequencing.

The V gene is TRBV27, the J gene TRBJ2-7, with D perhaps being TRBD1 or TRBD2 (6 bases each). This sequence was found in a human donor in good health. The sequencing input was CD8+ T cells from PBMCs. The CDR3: CASSLFGGFSYEQYF. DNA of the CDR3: TGTGCCAGCAGTTTATTCGGGGGCTTCTCCTACGAGCAGTACTTC.